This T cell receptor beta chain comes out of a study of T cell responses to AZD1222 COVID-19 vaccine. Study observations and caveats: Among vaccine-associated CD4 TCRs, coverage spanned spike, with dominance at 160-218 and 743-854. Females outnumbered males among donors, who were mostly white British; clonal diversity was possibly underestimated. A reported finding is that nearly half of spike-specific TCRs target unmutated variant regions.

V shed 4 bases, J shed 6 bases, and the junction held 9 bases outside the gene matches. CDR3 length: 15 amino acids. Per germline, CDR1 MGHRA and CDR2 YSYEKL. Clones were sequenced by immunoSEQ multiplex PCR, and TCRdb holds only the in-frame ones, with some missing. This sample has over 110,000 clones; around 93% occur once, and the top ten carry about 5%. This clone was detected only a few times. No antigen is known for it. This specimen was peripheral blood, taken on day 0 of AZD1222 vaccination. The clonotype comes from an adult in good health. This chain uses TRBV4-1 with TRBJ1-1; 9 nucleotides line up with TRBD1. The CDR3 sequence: CASSPRGGQGPEAFF. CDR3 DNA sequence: TGCGCCAGCAGCCCTAGAGGGGGACAGGGCCCTGAAGCTTTCTTT.